These 14 T cell receptor beta chains came from one sample sequenced in a study of blood T cell repertoires in COVID-19. Generated by immunoSEQ multiplex PCR, the TCRdb table keeps only in-frame clones and is missing some. Of about 200,000 clones in the sample, 70% to 90% are singletons; the top ten hold approximately 8%. Sequencing used peripheral blood. The source of these receptors is a woman between 50 and 59 years old with active or convalescent COVID-19.

This chain links TRBV7-3 with TRBJ2-2, with D possibly matching TRBD2 (6 bases). Trimming stripped 0 bases from V and 6 bases from J, with 14 bases between. The CDR3 spans 16 residues. Germline CDR1 is SGHTA and CDR2 is FQGTGA. The CDR3 loop reads CASSLTGTPSPGELFF. In DNA, the CDR3 is TGTGCCAGCAGCTTAACCGGGACTCCATCTCCCGGGGAGCTGTTTTTT.

The rearrangement uses TRBV6-2 or TRBV6-3 and TRBJ1-2; no clear D. This CDR3 has 15 residues. Between the trimmed V and J ends, which lost 0 bases and 0 bases, there was a span of 8 bases. CDR1 MNHEY and CDR2 SVGEGT come from the germline V gene. The CDR3 region is CASSYSDLANYGYTF. CDR3 nucleotide sequence: TGTGCCAGCAGTTACTCCGACTTAGCTAACTATGGCTACACCTTC.

This chain links TRBV28 with TRBJ2-3; 10 bases agree with TRBD2. Germline loops: CDR1 MDHEN, CDR2 SYDVKM. The length of the CDR3 is 15 residues. V shed 3 bases, J shed 2 bases, and the junction held 2 bases outside the gene matches. The CDR3 protein is CASSLSGGVTDTQYF. The CDR3 DNA reads TGTGCCAGCAGTTTGAGCGGGGGGGTCACAGATACGCAGTATTTT.

The chain links TRBV10-1 to TRBJ1-1; D gene ambiguous. V was cut by 0 bases and J by 1 base, with 6 bases left in between. The CDR3 is 14 amino acids. Per the germline V gene, CDR1 is WNHNN and CDR2 is SYGVQD (reference sequence). The CDR3 sequence is CASSESSGNTEAFF. CDR3 bases: TGCGCCAGCAGTGAGTCCTCCGGGAACACTGAAGCTTTCTTT.

The chain carries TRBV6-5 and TRBJ2-1, with 9 bases matching TRBD2. Germline V gene sequence: CDR1 MNHEY, CDR2 SVGAGI. This CDR3 is 16 amino acids long. J was trimmed by 9 bases and V by 1 base; bases with no gene match: 10. The CDR3 DNA follows: TGTGCCAGCAGTTACTTTAGCGGGAGAAGGTATGGTGAGCAGTTCTTC. Amino acid sequence: CASSYFSGRRYGEQFF.

V and J are TRBV6-5 and TRBJ2-3, with 11 nucleotides matching TRBD2. Germline V CDR1 and CDR2: MNHEY, SVGAGI. CDR3 size: 15 residues. With 5 bases clipped from V and 2 bases from J, the junction kept 3 bases outside the gene matches. This CDR3 reads CASSQLAGATDTQYF. The CDR3 nucleotides are TGTGCCAGCAGTCAACTAGCGGGAGCCACAGATACGCAGTATTTT.

This chain connects TRBV6-5 to TRBJ1-5; TRBD1 might be the D (5 bases). The V gene lost 7 bases and the J gene lost 7 bases, with 20 bases spanning the gap. Germline loops: CDR1 MNHEY, CDR2 SVGAGI. The CDR3 is 15 residues long. DNA for the CDR3: TGTGCCAGCATTATACAGAGACAGCGGGGACAGCCCCAGCATTTT. It yields the protein CASIIQRQRGQPQHF.

The sample holds many counts of this clone. The chain joins TRBV10-3 to TRBJ2-1, with D possibly matching TRBD1 (6 bases). The CDR3 runs to 15 residues. V shed 3 bases and J shed 5 bases, with 14 bases lying between them. The germline V gene encodes CDR1 ENHRY and CDR2 SYGVKD. CDR3 nucleotides: TGTGCCATCAGTGAATGGGGGCGTGGGGACAATGAGCAGTTCTTC. Encoded protein: CAISEWGRGDNEQFF.

The chain uses TRBV11-2 and TRBJ1-3; TRBD1 is a possible D gene (6 bases). The germline gives CDR1 SGHAT, CDR2 FQNNGV. The CDR3 is 15 residues long. Between the trimmed V and J ends, which lost 4 bases and 2 bases, there was a span of 12 bases. The chain's CDR3 is CASSSAGVPGNTIYF. The CDR3 DNA is TGTGCCAGCAGCTCCGCAGGGGTACCTGGAAACACCATATATTTT.

The sample holds a few counts of this clone. The rearrangement uses TRBV7-9 and TRBJ1-5; 8 bases are a match to TRBD1. The germline V gene has CDR1 SEHNR and CDR2 FQNEAQ (reference sequence). The CDR3 contains 15 residues. Germline trimming cut 5 bases from V and 1 base from J; bases unmatched to any gene: 4. The CDR3 nucleotides are TGTGCCAGCAGCACGGACAGGGTAAGCAATCAGCCCCAGCATTTT. It codes for CASSTDRVSNQPQHF. The full variable domain, with the rest looked up from reference TRBV7-9 and TRBJ1-5, is DTGVSQNPRHKITKRGQNVTFRCDPISEHNRLYWYRQTLGQGPEFLTYFQNEAQLEKSRLLSDRFSAERPKGSFSTLEIQRTEQGDSAMYLCASSTDRVSNQPQHFGDGTRLSIL.

The gene calls are TRBV29-1 and TRBJ2-1; 7 bases map to TRBD2. Germline V gene data show CDR1 as SQVTM and CDR2 as ANQGSEA. The CDR3 spans 14 residues. V lost 7 bases and J lost 6; bases outside the gene matches: 12. The CDR3 DNA is TGCAGCGCCAAGAGGGCGGGAGCAGGCAATGAGCAGTTCTTC. It translates to CSAKRAGAGNEQFF.

This rearrangement joins TRBV19 to TRBJ1-5; 10 bases are shared with TRBD1. From germline, CDR1 is LNHDA and CDR2 SQIVND (reference sequence). Trimming removed 7 bases from V and 0 bases from J; junction bases left unmatched: 12. The CDR3 is made up of 18 amino acids. Here the CDR3 reads CASTPRDRGDHSNQPQHF. The CDR3 DNA sequence: TGTGCCAGTACACCCCGGGACAGGGGCGACCATAGCAATCAGCCCCAGCATTTT.

The gene calls are TRBV19 and TRBJ2-3, with D uncertain. Trimming took off 5 bases at V and 3 bases at J, with 15 bases between the two ends. Germline CDR1 LNHDA, CDR2 SQIVND (reference sequence). CDR3 length: 15 amino acids. The CDR3 spells CASSPRTGQTDTQYF. Written as DNA, the CDR3 is TGTGCCAGTAGTCCCCGTACGGGTCAAACAGATACGCAGTATTTT. Combining the CDR3 with reference TRBV19 and TRBJ2-3 gives the whole variable domain DGGITQSPKYLFRKEGQNVTLSCEQNLNHDAMYWYRQDPGQGLRLIYYSQIVNDFQKGDIAEGYSVSREKKESFPLTVTSAQKNPTAFYLCASSPRTGQTDTQYFGPGTRLTVL.

The chain has TRBV21-1 and TRBJ2-2; no check of the table's D call, TRBD2, against the DNA was made. TRBV21-1 is an annotated pseudogene. The CDR3 loop spans 16 amino acids. The CDR3 here is CASSKEAGRNTGELFF. CDR3 nucleotide sequence: TGTGCCAGCAGCAAAGAGGCGGGGAGGAACACCGGGGAGCTGTTTTTT.